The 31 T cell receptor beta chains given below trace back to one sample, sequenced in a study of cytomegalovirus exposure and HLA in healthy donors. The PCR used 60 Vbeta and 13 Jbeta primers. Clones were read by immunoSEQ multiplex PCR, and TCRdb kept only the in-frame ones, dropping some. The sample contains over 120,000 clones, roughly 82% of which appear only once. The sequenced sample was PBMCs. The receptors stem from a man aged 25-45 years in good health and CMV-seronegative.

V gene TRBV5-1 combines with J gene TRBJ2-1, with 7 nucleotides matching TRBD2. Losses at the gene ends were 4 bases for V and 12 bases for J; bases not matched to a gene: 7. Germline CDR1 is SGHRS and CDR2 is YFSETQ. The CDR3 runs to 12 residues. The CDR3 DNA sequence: TGCGCCAGCAGCCTTACTGGGGGGGTGCAGTTCTTC. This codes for CASSLTGGVQFF.

CDR3: CASSGTGGSETQYF. CDR3 in DNA: TGCGCCAGCAGCGGAACAGGGGGCAGCGAGACCCAGTACTTC. V and J are TRBV5-1 and TRBJ2-5, with 9 positions matching TRBD1. V was pared by 4 bases and J by 5 bases, with 6 bases of the junction left unmatched. Germline V gene lookup returns CDR1 SGHRS and CDR2 YFSETQ. The CDR3 runs to 14 residues. The variable domain in full, completed from reference TRBV5-1 and TRBJ2-5, reads KAGVTQTPRYLIKTRGQQVTLSCSPISGHRSVSWYQQTPGQGLQFLFEYFSETQRNKGNFPGRFSGRQFSNSRSEMNVSTLELGDSALYLCASSGTGGSETQYFGPGTRLLVL.

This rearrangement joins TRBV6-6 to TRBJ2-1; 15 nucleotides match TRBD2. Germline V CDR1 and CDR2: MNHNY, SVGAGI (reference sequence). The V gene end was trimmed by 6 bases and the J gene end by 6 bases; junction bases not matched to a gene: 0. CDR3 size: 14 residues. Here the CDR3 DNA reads TGTGCCAGCAGGGGACTAGCGGGGGGCAATGAGCAGTTCTTC. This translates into CASRGLAGGNEQFF.

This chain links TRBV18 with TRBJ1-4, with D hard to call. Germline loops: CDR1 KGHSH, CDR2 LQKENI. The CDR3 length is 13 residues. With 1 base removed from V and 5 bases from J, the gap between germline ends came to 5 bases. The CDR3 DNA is TGTGCCAGCTCACCACTCGAGAATGAAAAACTGTTTTTT. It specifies CASSPLENEKLFF.

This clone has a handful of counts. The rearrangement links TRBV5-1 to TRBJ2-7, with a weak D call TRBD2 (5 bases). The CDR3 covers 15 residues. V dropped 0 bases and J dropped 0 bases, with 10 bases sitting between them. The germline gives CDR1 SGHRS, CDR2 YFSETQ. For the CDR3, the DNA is TGCGCCAGCAGCTTGGGGGGAGAGGCCTCCTACGAGCAGTACTTC. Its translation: CASSLGGEASYEQYF.

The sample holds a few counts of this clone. CDR3 DNA sequence: TGTGCCATCAGTGAGTCACCTCCAGGGGCCTCCTACGAGCAGTACTTC. Translating gives CAISESPPGASYEQYF. The chain couples TRBV10-3 to TRBJ2-7; a weak D match, TRBD1 (6 bases). In germline, CDR1 is ENHRY, CDR2 SYGVKD. The V end lost 0 bases, the J end lost 0 bases, and 12 bases lay between the germline ends. The length of the CDR3 is 16 residues.

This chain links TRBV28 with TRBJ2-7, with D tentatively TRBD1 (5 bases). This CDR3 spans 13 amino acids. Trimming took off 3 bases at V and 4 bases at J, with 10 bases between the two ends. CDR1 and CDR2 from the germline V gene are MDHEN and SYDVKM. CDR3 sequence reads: CASSLKGAYEQYF. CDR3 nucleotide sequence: TGTGCCAGCAGTTTGAAAGGGGCTTACGAGCAGTACTTC.

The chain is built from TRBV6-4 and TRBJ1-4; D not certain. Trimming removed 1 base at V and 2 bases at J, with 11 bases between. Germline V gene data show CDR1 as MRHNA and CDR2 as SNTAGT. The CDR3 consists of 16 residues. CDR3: CASSDLQTGTNEKLFF. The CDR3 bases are TGTGCCAGCAGTGACTTACAAACCGGGACTAATGAAAAACTGTTTTTT.

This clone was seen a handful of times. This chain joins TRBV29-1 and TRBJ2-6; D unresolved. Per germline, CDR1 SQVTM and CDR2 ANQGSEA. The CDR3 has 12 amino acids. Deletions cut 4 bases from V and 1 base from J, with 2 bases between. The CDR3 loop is CSVASGANVLTF. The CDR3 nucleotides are TGCAGCGTTGCATCTGGGGCCAACGTCCTGACTTTC.

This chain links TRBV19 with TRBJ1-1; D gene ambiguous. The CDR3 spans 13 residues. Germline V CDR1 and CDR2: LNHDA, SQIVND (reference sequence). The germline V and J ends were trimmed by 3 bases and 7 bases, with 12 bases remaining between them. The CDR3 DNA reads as TGTGCCAGTAGTATCGGGTCCCTGGGTGAAGCTTTCTTT. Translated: CASSIGSLGEAFF.

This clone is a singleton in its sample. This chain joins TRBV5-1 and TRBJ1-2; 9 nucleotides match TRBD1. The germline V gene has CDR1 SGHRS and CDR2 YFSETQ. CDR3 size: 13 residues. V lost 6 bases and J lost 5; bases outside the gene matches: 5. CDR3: CASKQGAEYGYTF. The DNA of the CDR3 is TGCGCCAGCAAACAGGGGGCGGAATATGGCTACACCTTC.

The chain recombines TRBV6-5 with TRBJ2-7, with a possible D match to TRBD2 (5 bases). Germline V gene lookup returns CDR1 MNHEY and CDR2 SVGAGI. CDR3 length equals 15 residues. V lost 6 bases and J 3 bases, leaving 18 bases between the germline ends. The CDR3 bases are TGTGCCAGCAGGGCTCTACACGGTGGGAGCTACGAGCAGTACTTC. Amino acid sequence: CASRALHGGSYEQYF.

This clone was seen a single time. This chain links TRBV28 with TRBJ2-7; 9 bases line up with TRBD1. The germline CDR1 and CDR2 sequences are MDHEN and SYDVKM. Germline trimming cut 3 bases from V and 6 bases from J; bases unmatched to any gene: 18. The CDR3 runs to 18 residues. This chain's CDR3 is CASSLASPPLGQGVEQYF. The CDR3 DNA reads TGTGCCAGCAGTTTGGCTTCTCCCCCCCTGGGACAGGGCGTCGAGCAGTACTTC.

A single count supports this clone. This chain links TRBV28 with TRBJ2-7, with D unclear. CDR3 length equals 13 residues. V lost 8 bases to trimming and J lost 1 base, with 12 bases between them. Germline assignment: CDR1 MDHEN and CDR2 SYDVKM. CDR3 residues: CASYDGTSYEQYF. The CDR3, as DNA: TGTGCCAGCTATGATGGTACTTCCTACGAGCAGTACTTC.

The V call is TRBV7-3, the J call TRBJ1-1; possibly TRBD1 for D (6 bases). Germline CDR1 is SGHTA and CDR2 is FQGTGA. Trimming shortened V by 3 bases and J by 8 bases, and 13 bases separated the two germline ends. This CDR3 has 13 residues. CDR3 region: CASSLGHLGEAFF. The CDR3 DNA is TGTGCCAGCAGCTTGGGACATTTGGGGGAAGCTTTCTTT.

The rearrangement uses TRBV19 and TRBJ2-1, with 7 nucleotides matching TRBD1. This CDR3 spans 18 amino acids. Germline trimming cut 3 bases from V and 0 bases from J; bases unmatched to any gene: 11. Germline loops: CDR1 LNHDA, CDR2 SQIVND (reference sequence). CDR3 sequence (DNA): TGTGCCAGTAGTATTCTGCCGGGGACAGTAAGCTCCTACAATGAGCAGTTCTTC. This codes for CASSILPGTVSSYNEQFF.

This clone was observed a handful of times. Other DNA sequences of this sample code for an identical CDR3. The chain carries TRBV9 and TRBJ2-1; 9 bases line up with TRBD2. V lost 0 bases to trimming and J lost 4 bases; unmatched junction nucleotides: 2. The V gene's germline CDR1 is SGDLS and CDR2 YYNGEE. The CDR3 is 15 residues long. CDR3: CASSVGAGGYNEQFF. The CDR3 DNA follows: TGTGCCAGCAGCGTAGGAGCGGGAGGATACAATGAGCAGTTCTTC. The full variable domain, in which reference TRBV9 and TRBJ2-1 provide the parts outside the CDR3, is DSGVTQTPKHLITATGQRVTLRCSPRSGDLSVYWYQQSLDQGLQFLIQYYNGEERAKGNILERFSAQQFPDLHSELNLSSLELGDSALYFCASSVGAGGYNEQFFGPGTRLTVL.

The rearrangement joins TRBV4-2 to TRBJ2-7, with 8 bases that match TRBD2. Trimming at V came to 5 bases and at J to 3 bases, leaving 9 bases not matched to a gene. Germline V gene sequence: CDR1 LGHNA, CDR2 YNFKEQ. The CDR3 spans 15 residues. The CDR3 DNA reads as TGTGCCAGCAGCGAAAGTCGGGGGGGGAACTACGAGCAGTACTTC. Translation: CASSESRGGNYEQYF.

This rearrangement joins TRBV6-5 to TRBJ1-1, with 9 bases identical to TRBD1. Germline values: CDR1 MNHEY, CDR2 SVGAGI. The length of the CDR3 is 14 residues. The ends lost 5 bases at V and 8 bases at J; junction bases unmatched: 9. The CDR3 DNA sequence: TGTGCCAGCAGTCGACCGGGACAGGGTGCAGAAGCTTTCTTT. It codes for CASSRPGQGAEAFF.

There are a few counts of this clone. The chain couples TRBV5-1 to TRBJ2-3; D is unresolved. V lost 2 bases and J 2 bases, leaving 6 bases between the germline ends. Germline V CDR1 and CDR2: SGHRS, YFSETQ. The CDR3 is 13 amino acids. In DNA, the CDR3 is TGCGCCAGCAGCTTCCAGGTCACAGATACGCAGTATTTT. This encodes CASSFQVTDTQYF.

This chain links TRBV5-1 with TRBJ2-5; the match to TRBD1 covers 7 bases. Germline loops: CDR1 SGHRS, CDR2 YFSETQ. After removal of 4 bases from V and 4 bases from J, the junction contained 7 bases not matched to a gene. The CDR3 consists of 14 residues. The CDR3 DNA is TGCGCCAGCAGCCGGGGACAGCCTCGAGAGACCCAGTACTTC. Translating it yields CASSRGQPRETQYF.

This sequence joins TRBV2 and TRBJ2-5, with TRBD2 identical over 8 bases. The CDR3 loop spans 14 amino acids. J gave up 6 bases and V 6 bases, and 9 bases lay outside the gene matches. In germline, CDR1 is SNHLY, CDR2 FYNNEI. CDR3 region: CASRAAGEGQTQYF. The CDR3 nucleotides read TGTGCCAGCAGGGCAGCGGGAGAAGGACAGACCCAGTACTTC.

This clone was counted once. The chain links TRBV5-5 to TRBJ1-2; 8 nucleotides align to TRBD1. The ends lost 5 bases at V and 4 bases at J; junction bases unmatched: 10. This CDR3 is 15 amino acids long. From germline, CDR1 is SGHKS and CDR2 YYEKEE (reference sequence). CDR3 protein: CASRVGGQVIYGYTF. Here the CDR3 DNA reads TGTGCCAGCAGGGTGGGGGGACAGGTGATCTATGGCTACACCTTC.

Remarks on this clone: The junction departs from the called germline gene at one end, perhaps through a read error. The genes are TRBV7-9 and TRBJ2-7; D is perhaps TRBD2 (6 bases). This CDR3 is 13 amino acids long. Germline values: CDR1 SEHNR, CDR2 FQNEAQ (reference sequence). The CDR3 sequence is CSSSLAVAYEQYF. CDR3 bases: TGTTCCAGCAGCTTAGCGGTCGCGTACGAGCAGTACTTC.

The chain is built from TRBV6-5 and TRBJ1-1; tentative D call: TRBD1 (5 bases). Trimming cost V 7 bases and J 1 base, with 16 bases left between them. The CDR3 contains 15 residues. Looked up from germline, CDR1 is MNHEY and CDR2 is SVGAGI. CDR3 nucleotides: TGTGCCAGCAAATTAATCCCGACAGAGAACACTGAAGCTTTCTTT. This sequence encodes CASKLIPTENTEAFF.

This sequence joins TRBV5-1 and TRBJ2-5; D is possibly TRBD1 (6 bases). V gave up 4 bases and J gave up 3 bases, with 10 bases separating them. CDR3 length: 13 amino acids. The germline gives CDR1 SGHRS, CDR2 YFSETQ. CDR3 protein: CASSVTGEETQYF. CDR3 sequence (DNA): TGCGCCAGCAGCGTGACAGGAGAAGAGACCCAGTACTTC. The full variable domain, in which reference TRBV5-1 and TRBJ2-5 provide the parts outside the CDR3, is KAGVTQTPRYLIKTRGQQVTLSCSPISGHRSVSWYQQTPGQGLQFLFEYFSETQRNKGNFPGRFSGRQFSNSRSEMNVSTLELGDSALYLCASSVTGEETQYFGPGTRLLVL.

CDR3: CASSSAFPGTGGFFTEAFF. The CDR3, as DNA: TGTGCCAGTAGCTCCGCCTTCCCCGGGACAGGGGGATTTTTCACTGAAGCTTTCTTT. This chain joins TRBV19 and TRBJ1-1; 11 bases align to TRBD1. Losses at the gene ends were 6 bases for V and 4 bases for J; bases not matched to a gene: 19. Germline-derived CDR1 and CDR2 are LNHDA and SQIVND (reference sequence). The CDR3 totals 19 residues. Drawing the rest from reference TRBV19 and TRBJ1-1, the complete variable domain is DGGITQSPKYLFRKEGQNVTLSCEQNLNHDAMYWYRQDPGQGLRLIYYSQIVNDFQKGDIAEGYSVSREKKESFPLTVTSAQKNPTAFYLCASSSAFPGTGGFFTEAFFGQGTRLTVV.

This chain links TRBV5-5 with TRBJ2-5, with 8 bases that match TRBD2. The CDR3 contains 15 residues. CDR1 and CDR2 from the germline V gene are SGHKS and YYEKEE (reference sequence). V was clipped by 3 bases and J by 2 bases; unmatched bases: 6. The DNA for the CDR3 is TGTGCCAGCAGCTATTTATCGGGGGGGCAAGAGACCCAGTACTTC. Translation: CASSYLSGGQETQYF.

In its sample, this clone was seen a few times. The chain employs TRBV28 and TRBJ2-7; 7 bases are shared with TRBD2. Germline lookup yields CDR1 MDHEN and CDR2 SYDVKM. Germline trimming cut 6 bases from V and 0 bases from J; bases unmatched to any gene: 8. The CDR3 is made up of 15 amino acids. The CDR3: CASSTLAVSSYEQYF. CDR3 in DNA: TGTGCCAGCAGCACTCTAGCGGTGAGCTCCTACGAGCAGTACTTC.

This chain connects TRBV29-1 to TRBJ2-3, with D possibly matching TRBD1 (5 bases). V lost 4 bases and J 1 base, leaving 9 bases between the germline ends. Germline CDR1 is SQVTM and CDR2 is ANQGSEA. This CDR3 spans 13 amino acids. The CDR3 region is CSVGQGGTDTQYF. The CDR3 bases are TGCAGCGTTGGGCAGGGTGGCACAGATACGCAGTATTTT.

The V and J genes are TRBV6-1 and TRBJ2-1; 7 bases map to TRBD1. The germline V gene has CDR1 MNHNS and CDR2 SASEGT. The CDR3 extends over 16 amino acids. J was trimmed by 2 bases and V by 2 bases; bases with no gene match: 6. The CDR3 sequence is CASSEIRGLTYNEQFF. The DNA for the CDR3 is TGTGCCAGCAGTGAAATTAGGGGGCTAACCTACAATGAGCAGTTCTTC.